This TCR beta chain emerged from a study of T cell responses to AZD1222 COVID-19 vaccine. Overall study findings and caveats: Distributed over spike, vaccine-associated CD4 TCRs predominated at 160-218 and 743-854. Two AZD1222 administrations were followed by greater Spike-specific TCR breadth and depth. Nearly half of unique spike-specific TCRs reportedly avoided B.1.351 and B.1.1.7 mutated regions.

Profiled with immunoSEQ multiplex PCR; TCRdb holds only in-frame clones, not every one. The table lists around 76,000 clones, around 84% of them singletons. V was cut by 4 bases and J by 0 bases, with 7 bases left in between. The CDR3 is made up of 12 amino acids. CDR1 is SQVTM and CDR2 is ANQGSEA in the germline V gene. This clone was counted once. The antigen is undetermined. This chain joins TRBV29-1 and TRBJ2-7; no clear D gene. Sequencing used peripheral blood, obtained on day 0 of AZD1222 vaccination. The TCR comes from an adult in good health. CDR3 sequence reads: CSVGWDSYEQYF. CDR3 coding DNA: TGCAGCGTTGGTTGGGACTCCTACGAGCAGTACTTC.